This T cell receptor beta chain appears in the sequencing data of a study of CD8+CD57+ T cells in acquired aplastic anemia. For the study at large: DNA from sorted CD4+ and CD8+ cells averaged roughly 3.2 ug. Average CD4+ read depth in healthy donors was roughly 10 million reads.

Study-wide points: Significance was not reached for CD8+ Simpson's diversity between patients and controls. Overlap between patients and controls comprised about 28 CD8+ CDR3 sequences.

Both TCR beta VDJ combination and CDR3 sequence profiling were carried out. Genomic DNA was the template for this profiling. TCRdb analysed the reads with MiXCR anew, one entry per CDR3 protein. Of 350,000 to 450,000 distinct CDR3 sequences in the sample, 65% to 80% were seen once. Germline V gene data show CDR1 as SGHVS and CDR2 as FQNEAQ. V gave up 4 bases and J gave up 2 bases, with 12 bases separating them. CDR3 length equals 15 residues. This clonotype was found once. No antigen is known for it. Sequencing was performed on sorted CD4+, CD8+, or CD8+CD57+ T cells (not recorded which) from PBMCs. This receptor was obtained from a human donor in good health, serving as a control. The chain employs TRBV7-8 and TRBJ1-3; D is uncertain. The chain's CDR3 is CASSSRSLAGNTIYF. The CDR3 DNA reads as TGTGCCAGCAGCTCACGGAGTTTAGCTGGAAACACCATATATTTT. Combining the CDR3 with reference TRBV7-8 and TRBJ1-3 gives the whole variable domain GAGVSQSPRYKVAKRGQDVALRCDPISGHVSLFWYQQALGQGPEFLTYFQNEAQLDKSGLPSDRFFAERPEGSVSTLKIQRTQQEDSAVYLCASSSRSLAGNTIYFGEGSWLTVV.